A single sample is the source of the 22 T cell receptor beta chains below, sequenced in a study of CD8 T cells in Susac syndrome. The RNA, about 0.45 to 1 ug, was put through reverse transcription using random hexamers. TCRdb fed the immunoSEQ multiplex PCR reads into MiXCR, producing one record per CDR3 protein. The table includes around 71,000 distinct CDR3 sequences, approximately 96% detected once. Sequencing input: CD4+ T cells from PBMCs. Source of these receptors: a human donor with multiple sclerosis.

The gene calls are TRBV19 and TRBJ2-7; a possible D gene is TRBD1 (5 bases). The germline gives CDR1 LNHDA, CDR2 SQIVND (reference sequence). Deletions cut 5 bases from V and 2 bases from J, with 10 bases between. The CDR3 is 13 residues long. The CDR3 loop is CASSSPRAYEQYF. CDR3 nucleotide sequence: TGTGCCAGTAGTTCCCCCAGGGCCTACGAGCAGTACTTC.

In DNA form, the CDR3 reads TGTGCCAGCAGTTTACGTCCCGGGACAGGCCTTAGCTCCTACAATGAGCAGTTCTTC. Translation: CASSLRPGTGLSSYNEQFF. This chain connects TRBV28 to TRBJ2-1; 8 nucleotides match TRBD1. V gave up 2 bases and J gave up 0 bases; unmatched junction bases: 12. The germline CDR1 and CDR2 sequences are MDHEN and SYDVKM. This CDR3 region has 19 residues. Variable domain in full (rest from reference TRBV28 and TRBJ2-1): DVKVTQSSRYLVKRTGEKVFLECVQDMDHENMFWYRQDPGLGLRLIYFSYDVKMKEKGDIPEGYSVSREKKERFSLILESASTNQTSMYLCASSLRPGTGLSSYNEQFFGPGTRLTVL.

This clonotype was seen only once. DNA of the CDR3: TGCAGTGCTAGGGGGGACAGCGCGAGAGGGAACATTCAGTACTTC. It codes for CSARGDSARGNIQYF. The rearrangement links TRBV20-1 to TRBJ2-4; 7 bases are shared with TRBD1. The germline gives CDR1 DFQATT, CDR2 SNEGSKA (reference sequence). The V segment lost 3 bases and the J segment 7 bases; nucleotides outside the gene matches: 12. This CDR3 is built from 15 residues.

This clonotype has just a few counts. The chain uses TRBV10-3 and TRBJ2-7, with TRBD1 identical over 9 bases. The CDR3 covers 14 residues. Germline values: CDR1 ENHRY, CDR2 SYGVKD. V shed 7 bases and J 3 bases; nucleotides not matched to a gene: 7. This CDR3 is CAIKMGTGSYEQYF. CDR3 sequence (DNA): TGTGCCATCAAAATGGGGACAGGGAGCTACGAGCAGTACTTC.

The chain is built from TRBV12-3 or TRBV12-4 and TRBJ1-2; possible D gene TRBD1, 5 bases. The CDR3 is 14 residues long. The V end was cut by 6 bases, the J end by 8 bases, with 19 bases between. The CDR3 DNA reads TGTGCCAGCAGCTATCCGGGCAGGGCGGCCGGCTACACCTTC. Translation gives CASSYPGRAAGYTF.

The chain links TRBV12-3 or TRBV12-4 to TRBJ1-5, with D possibly TRBD1 on 6 matching bases. The CDR3 has 15 residues. Trimming took off 4 bases at V and 7 bases at J, with 17 bases between the two ends. The DNA of the CDR3 is TGTGCCAGCAGTTCCGGGGGCAGGGGATGGCAGCCCCAGCATTTT. Translated, it gives CASSSGGRGWQPQHF.

The V call is TRBV7-2, the J call TRBJ2-5; no definite D call. CDR1 is SGHTA and CDR2 is FQGNSA in the germline V gene. The CDR3 has 16 residues. Trimming shortened V by 5 bases and J by 9 bases, and 25 bases separated the two germline ends. The CDR3: CASSQSRASVLSPQYF. Here the CDR3 DNA reads TGTGCCAGCAGCCAAAGCCGGGCCAGTGTTTTGAGCCCCCAGTACTTC.

This chain uses TRBV12-3 or TRBV12-4 with TRBJ1-2, with 9 bases identical to TRBD1. Unmatched junction bases numbered 8, after V lost 5 bases and J lost 7 bases. The CDR3 length is 14 residues. The CDR3 is CASSSDRGKAGYTF. Here the CDR3 DNA reads TGTGCCAGCAGTAGTGACAGGGGGAAGGCTGGCTACACCTTC.

The chain employs TRBV27 and TRBJ1-2; maybe TRBD1 (5 bases). V lost 6 bases, J lost 4 bases, and 18 bases lay in between. The CDR3 spans 15 residues. Per the germline V gene, CDR1 is MNHEY and CDR2 is SMNVEV (reference sequence). The CDR3 protein is CASRMSGTEPYGYTF. The CDR3 DNA is TGTGCCAGCAGGATGTCCGGGACGGAACCCTATGGCTACACCTTC.

The rearrangement links TRBV15 to TRBJ1-4, with 9 bases that match TRBD1. J gave up 8 bases and V 4 bases, and 8 bases lay outside the gene matches. The CDR3 has 15 amino acids. Per germline, CDR1 LNHNV and CDR2 YYDKDF (reference sequence). CDR3 nucleotides: TGTGCCACCAGCACTCCCGGGACAGGGTTGGAAAAACTGTTTTTT. Amino acids: CATSTPGTGLEKLFF.

V usage is TRBV6-1 and J usage is TRBJ1-1, with D perhaps matching TRBD1 (5 bases). Germline CDR1 and CDR2: MNHNS and SASEGT. The length of the CDR3 is 15 residues. The germline V and J ends were trimmed by 7 bases and 1 base, with 16 bases remaining between them. CDR3 sequence (DNA): TGTGCCAGCAATGGACAAGTTTTGACGAACACTGAAGCTTTCTTT. Its protein is CASNGQVLTNTEAFF.

The chain recombines TRBV7-2 with TRBJ2-1; a weak D match, TRBD1 (5 bases). V lost 5 bases and J 6 bases, leaving 14 bases between the germline ends. The germline gives CDR1 SGHTA, CDR2 FQGNSA. The CDR3 spans 14 residues. In nucleotides, the CDR3 is TGTGCCAGCAGCCACTCAGGGCCCTCCAATGAGCAGTTCTTC. It specifies CASSHSGPSNEQFF.

The V and J genes are TRBV5-4 and TRBJ2-5; 7 bases align to TRBD1. V dropped 4 bases and J dropped 3; count of bases not matched to a gene: 3. CDR1 is SGHNT and CDR2 is YYREEE in the germline V gene (reference sequence). The CDR3 is made up of 13 amino acids. The CDR3 sequence is CASSLQGEETQYF. The CDR3 region has the DNA TGTGCCAGCAGCCTCCAGGGGGAAGAGACCCAGTACTTC.

This clonotype was picked up one time. The chain joins TRBV28 to TRBJ2-3, with 12 bases matching TRBD2. Germline V gene sequence: CDR1 MDHEN, CDR2 SYDVKM. V was pared by 5 bases and J by 2 bases, with 5 bases of the junction left unmatched. This CDR3 region has 16 residues. As DNA, the CDR3 is TGTGCCAGCAGTAGACCTAGCGGGGGGGTCACAGATACGCAGTATTTT. Encoded protein: CASSRPSGGVTDTQYF.

Here the CDR3 reads CASSTRQGLAKNIQYF. DNA of the CDR3: TGTGCCAGCAGCACCCGACAGGGACTAGCCAAAAACATTCAGTACTTC. The chain uses TRBV3-1 and TRBJ2-4, with a tentative D call TRBD1 (7 bases). Deletions cut 5 bases from V and 0 bases from J, with 14 bases between. Germline V gives CDR1 LGHDT, CDR2 YNNKEL (reference sequence). This CDR3 is 16 amino acids long.

The J gene is TRBJ2-5, the V gene TRBV5-1, with no clear D. Germline values: CDR1 SGHRS, CDR2 YFSETQ. The CDR3 is made up of 13 amino acids. V dropped 0 bases and J dropped 3 bases, with 6 bases sitting between them. The CDR3 is CASSLVTEETQYF. DNA of the CDR3: TGCGCCAGCAGCTTGGTGACCGAAGAGACCCAGTACTTC.

This chain connects TRBV19 to TRBJ1-2; D is undetermined. The germline V gene encodes CDR1 LNHDA and CDR2 SQIVND (reference sequence). The CDR3 runs to 13 residues. V lost 1 base and J lost 4, with 7 bases in between. CDR3 nucleotides: TGTGCCAGTAGTATAGGCCTGAGCTATGGCTACACCTTC. It yields the protein CASSIGLSYGYTF.

In nucleotides, the CDR3 is TGTGCCAGCAGCTTAACTAGCGGGGGGTTCCAGGAGCAGTTCTTC. It is translated as CASSLTSGGFQEQFF. The chain uses TRBV7-9 and TRBJ2-1, with 12 bases that match TRBD2. V lost 2 bases and J lost 10; bases outside the gene matches: 6. The CDR3 is 15 residues long. CDR1 SEHNR and CDR2 FQNEAQ come from the germline V gene (reference sequence).

CDR3 bases: TGTGCCAGCGGACCGTCCCAAGAGACCCAGTACTTC. Encoded protein: CASGPSQETQYF. V and J are TRBV11-2 and TRBJ2-5; D unresolved. The CDR3 runs 12 residues. V lost 8 bases, J lost 1 base, and 8 bases lay in between. In germline, CDR1 is SGHAT, CDR2 FQNNGV.

The genes are TRBV29-1 and TRBJ2-7, with TRBD1 identical over 7 bases. Germline assignment: CDR1 SQVTM and CDR2 ANQGSEA. V lost 7 bases, J lost 1 base, and 10 bases stayed unmatched. The CDR3 extends over 14 amino acids. The CDR3 DNA reads as TGCAGCGCTCTCGGAGACAGGGAATCCTACGAGCAGTACTTC. Translating gives CSALGDRESYEQYF.

V is TRBV7-8 and J is TRBJ2-2; no clear D gene. The length of the CDR3 is 16 residues. Germline lookup yields CDR1 SGHVS and CDR2 FQNEAQ. Trimming removed 5 bases at V and 3 bases at J, with 16 bases between. CDR3 DNA: TGTGCCAGCAGCCCCTCGACGGATCCGGACACCGGGGAGCTGTTTTTT. Its translation is CASSPSTDPDTGELFF.

V usage is TRBV20-1 and J usage is TRBJ2-1; 13 nucleotides line up with TRBD2. CDR3 size: 16 residues. The V segment lost 6 bases and the J segment 0 bases; nucleotides outside the gene matches: 5. The germline V gene encodes CDR1 DFQATT and CDR2 SNEGSKA (reference sequence). The CDR3 here is CSAMGLAGSSYNEQFF. In nucleotides, the CDR3 is TGCAGTGCCATGGGACTAGCGGGAAGCTCCTACAATGAGCAGTTCTTC.